What follows are 32 T cell receptor beta chains derived from one specimen sequenced in a study of blood T cell repertoires in COVID-19. Clones were read by immunoSEQ multiplex PCR, and TCRdb kept only the in-frame ones, dropping some. In the table there are approximately 100,000 clones, 75% to 85% of which are singletons. The sample consisted of peripheral blood. These receptors were taken from a man aged 80 or over with COVID-19, enrolled during active disease.

The CDR3 nucleotides are TGTGCCAGCAGCCAAGAGATCTTCGGGAGGGCGTCGGAGACCCAGTACTTC. As protein: CASSQEIFGRASETQYF. The chain carries TRBV3-1 (or the pseudogene TRBV3-2) and TRBJ2-5, with 8 bases fitting TRBD2. This CDR3 region has 17 residues. J lost 5 bases, V lost 0 bases, and 11 bases had no gene match. Germline V gene data show CDR1 as LGHDT and CDR2 as YNNKEL (reference sequence).

The chain recombines TRBV28 with TRBJ1-4, with TRBD1 identical over 10 bases. The CDR3 contains 13 residues. V lost 6 bases to trimming and J lost 8 bases; unmatched junction nucleotides: 3. Germline CDR1 and CDR2: MDHEN and SYDVKM. This CDR3 reads CASRPGQGEKLFF. CDR3 nucleotides: TGTGCCAGCAGACCGGGACAGGGGGAAAAACTGTTTTTT.

This clone was found a few times. The chain carries TRBV10-2 and TRBJ2-2; the match to TRBD2 covers 12 bases. V shed 6 bases, J shed 8 bases, and the junction held 7 bases outside the gene matches. The CDR3 loop spans 15 amino acids. The germline V gene encodes CDR1 WSHSY and CDR2 SAAADI. The CDR3 here is CASRTSGSVAGELFF. The CDR3 DNA reads as TGCGCCAGCAGGACTAGCGGGAGCGTCGCGGGGGAGCTGTTTTTT.

The V and J genes are TRBV11-2 and TRBJ2-1; 13 nucleotides match TRBD2. CDR1 is SGHAT and CDR2 is FQNNGV in the germline V gene. This CDR3 contains 17 residues. Trimming removed 5 bases from V and 8 bases from J; junction bases left unmatched: 12. The CDR3 coding sequence is TGTGCCAGCAGCCCTCCTCTCGGACTAGCGGGAGTAGATGAGCAGTTCTTC. Encoded protein: CASSPPLGLAGVDEQFF.

The genes are TRBV11-3 and TRBJ2-2; D gene uncertain. The CDR3 is 12 amino acids. Per the germline V gene, CDR1 is SGHNT and CDR2 is YENEEA. Between the trimmed V and J ends, which lost 5 bases and 7 bases, there was a span of 8 bases. The CDR3 sequence is CASSTRGGELFF. The CDR3 bases are TGTGCCAGCAGCACCCGCGGCGGGGAGCTGTTTTTT.

The rearrangement joins TRBV5-1 to TRBJ1-1; the match to TRBD1 covers 8 bases. The CDR3 loop spans 13 amino acids. V dropped 1 base and J dropped 5; count of bases not matched to a gene: 1. The germline V gene encodes CDR1 SGHRS and CDR2 YFSETQ. CDR3 nucleotides: TGCGCCAGCAGCTTGACAGGGGGAACTGAAGCTTTCTTT. The encoded protein is CASSLTGGTEAFF.

This clone occurred a few times. The chain links TRBV18 to TRBJ1-6; maybe TRBD1 (6 bases). The V gene lost 2 bases and the J gene lost 12 bases, with 20 bases spanning the gap. Looked up from germline, CDR1 is KGHSH and CDR2 is LQKENI. The CDR3 runs 16 residues. The CDR3 loop reads CASSPRTSQGVQPLHF. The CDR3 coding sequence is TGTGCCAGCTCACCAAGAACTTCACAGGGAGTGCAACCCCTCCACTTT.

This chain links TRBV19 with TRBJ1-1; a weak D match, TRBD1 (5 bases). The CDR3 runs to 13 residues. Germline loops: CDR1 LNHDA, CDR2 SQIVND (reference sequence). Trimming stripped 0 bases from V and 4 bases from J, with 6 bases between. This chain's CDR3 is CASSIDRVTEAFF. The CDR3, as DNA: TGTGCCAGTAGTATAGACAGGGTCACTGAAGCTTTCTTT. The full variable domain, completed using reference TRBV19 and TRBJ1-1, is DGGITQSPKYLFRKEGQNVTLSCEQNLNHDAMYWYRQDPGQGLRLIYYSQIVNDFQKGDIAEGYSVSREKKESFPLTVTSAQKNPTAFYLCASSIDRVTEAFFGQGTRLTVV.

The chain is built from TRBV24-1 and TRBJ2-3; weak D call: TRBD1 (6 bases). This CDR3 spans 12 amino acids. Deletions cut 11 bases from V and 0 bases from J, with 8 bases between. In germline, CDR1 is KGHDR, CDR2 SFDVKD. The CDR3 spells CAIGQSTDTQYF. CDR3 DNA sequence: TGTGCCATAGGACAGAGCACAGATACGCAGTATTTT.

The table lists this clone with a few counts. V and J are TRBV5-4 and TRBJ2-6, with D perhaps TRBD1 (7 bases). The length of the CDR3 is 15 residues. CDR1 SGHNT and CDR2 YYREEE come from the germline V gene (reference sequence). V lost 5 bases and J lost 4, with 13 bases in between. CDR3: CASSSGGRGANVLTF. CDR3 in DNA: TGTGCCAGCAGTTCAGGGGGGAGAGGGGCCAACGTCCTGACTTTC.

The chain has TRBV11-2 and TRBJ2-1; D is possibly TRBD1 (6 bases). This CDR3 has 17 amino acids. Trimming left V 5 bases short and J 0 bases short, with 17 bases between. Germline V gene lookup returns CDR1 SGHAT and CDR2 FQNNGV. CDR3 sequence reads: CASSGSPGTPSYNEQFF. The CDR3 DNA reads as TGTGCCAGCAGCGGGAGCCCCGGGACACCCTCCTACAATGAGCAGTTCTTC. The complete variable domain, with remaining parts taken from reference TRBV11-2 and TRBJ2-1, reads EAGVAQSPRYKIIEKRQSVAFWCNPISGHATLYWYQQILGQGPKLLIQFQNNGVVDDSQLPKDRFSAERLKGVDSTLKIQPAKLEDSAVYLCASSGSPGTPSYNEQFFGPGTRLTVL.

V gene TRBV27 combines with J gene TRBJ2-1; perhaps TRBD2 as D (6 bases). CDR1 MNHEY and CDR2 SMNVEV come from the germline V gene (reference sequence). The CDR3 has 16 amino acids. The germline V and J ends were trimmed by 5 bases and 7 bases, with 21 bases remaining between them. The DNA of the CDR3 is TGTGCCAGCAGTAGTCTCGGGGGAGCTTTGGAGAATGAGCAGTTCTTC. As protein: CASSSLGGALENEQFF.

J is TRBJ1-3 and V is TRBV28; 8 nucleotides line up with TRBD1. Per the germline V gene, CDR1 is MDHEN and CDR2 is SYDVKM. This CDR3 has 16 amino acids. The junction had 13 bases not matched to a gene; V was cut back by 3 bases and J by 9 bases. In DNA, the CDR3 is TGTGCCAGCAGTTTCCCCAGGGGGCGAAATAGTGTCACCATATATTTT. Translation: CASSFPRGRNSVTIYF.

The J gene is TRBJ2-1, the V gene TRBV3-1 (or the pseudogene TRBV3-2); 8 bases line up with TRBD1. Germline V CDR1 and CDR2: LGHDT, YNNKEL (reference sequence). V gave up 2 bases and J gave up 3 bases; unmatched junction bases: 6. The CDR3 is 16 residues long. Here the CDR3 reads CASSQQGARGYNEQFF. The DNA of the CDR3 is TGTGCCAGCAGCCAACAGGGGGCTAGGGGCTACAATGAGCAGTTCTTC.

V usage is TRBV5-8 and J usage is TRBJ1-6, with TRBD1 matching 10 bases. After removal of 9 bases from V and 0 bases from J, the junction contained 9 bases not matched to a gene. From germline, CDR1 is SGHTS and CDR2 YDEGEE. The CDR3 contains 17 residues. CDR3 region: CATQGTGVSSYNSPLHF. The CDR3 DNA is TGTGCCACTCAAGGGACAGGGGTCAGCTCCTATAATTCACCCCTCCACTTT.

The chain uses TRBV5-1 and TRBJ2-7; TRBD2 matches 10 bases. The CDR3 loop spans 15 amino acids. V lost 4 bases to trimming and J lost 1 base; unmatched junction nucleotides: 5. Germline CDR1 is SGHRS and CDR2 is YFSETQ. This CDR3 is CASSAGTSVSYEQYF. CDR3 sequence (DNA): TGCGCCAGCAGCGCGGGGACTAGCGTTTCCTACGAGCAGTACTTC.

The chain joins TRBV7-9 to TRBJ1-1, with D possibly being TRBD1 (6 bases). CDR1 and CDR2 from the germline V gene are SEHNR and FQNEAQ (reference sequence). The CDR3 runs to 13 residues. V lost 5 bases, J lost 7 bases, and 14 bases lay in between. Here the CDR3 reads CASSAQGHFEAFF. Here the CDR3 DNA reads TGTGCCAGCAGCGCACAGGGCCACTTTGAAGCTTTCTTT. Together with reference TRBV7-9 and TRBJ1-1, the CDR3 gives the full variable domain: DTGVSQNPRHKITKRGQNVTFRCDPISEHNRLYWYRQTLGQGPEFLTYFQNEAQLEKSRLLSDRFSAERPKGSFSTLEIQRTEQGDSAMYLCASSAQGHFEAFFGQGTRLTVV.

The V and J genes are TRBV5-1 and TRBJ1-3; possibly TRBD1 for D (6 bases). The CDR3 extends over 14 amino acids. Between the trimmed V and J ends, which lost 1 base and 4 bases, there was a span of 9 bases. Germline lookup yields CDR1 SGHRS and CDR2 YFSETQ. The DNA of the CDR3 is TGCGCCAGCAGCTTGAAGGGGGACGGAAACACCATATATTTT. It translates to CASSLKGDGNTIYF.

V gene TRBV21-1 combines with J gene TRBJ2-7; TRBD2 is taken as the D call from the table, unchecked against the DNA. TRBV21-1 is listed as a pseudogene. This CDR3 is 13 amino acids long. The DNA for the CDR3 is TGTGCCAGCAGCAACGGGGGAGGGTGCGAGCAGTACTTC. Its protein product is CASSNGGGCEQYF.

The chain uses TRBV29-1 and TRBJ1-1, with D unclear. The CDR3 contains 13 residues. Germline loops: CDR1 SQVTM, CDR2 ANQGSEA. V shed 4 bases and J shed 1 base, with 10 bases lying between them. CDR3 residues: CSVVTQENTEAFF. The CDR3 nucleotides are TGCAGCGTTGTAACTCAGGAGAACACTGAAGCTTTCTTT. Filled out from reference TRBV29-1 and TRBJ1-1, the complete variable domain reads SAVISQKPSRDICQRGTSLTIQCQVDSQVTMMFWYRQQPGQSLTLIATANQGSEATYESGFVIDKFPISRPNLTFSTLTVSNMSPEDSSIYLCSVVTQENTEAFFGQGTRLTVV.

The J gene is TRBJ1-2, the V gene TRBV11-1; weak D call: TRBD1 (5 bases). V was trimmed by 3 bases and J by 4 bases, leaving 9 bases between them. The germline gives CDR1 SGHAT, CDR2 FQDESV (reference sequence). The CDR3 runs to 13 residues. CDR3 coding DNA: TGTGCCAGCAGCTTGGGAGGGGCCTATGGCTACACCTTC. Translation: CASSLGGAYGYTF.

This sequence joins TRBV18 and TRBJ1-2; 7 nucleotides match TRBD1. The germline V gene encodes CDR1 KGHSH and CDR2 LQKENI. The CDR3 consists of 13 residues. Losses at the gene ends were 8 bases for V and 8 bases for J; bases not matched to a gene: 11. The CDR3 sequence: CASQPDRAGGYTF. Here the CDR3 DNA reads TGTGCCAGCCAACCCGACAGGGCGGGAGGCTACACCTTC.

J is TRBJ2-1 and V is TRBV29-1, with 10 bases fitting TRBD2. The CDR3 has 14 residues. J gave up 6 bases and V 0 bases, and 2 bases lay outside the gene matches. The germline gives CDR1 SQVTM, CDR2 ANQGSEA. DNA for the CDR3: TGCAGCGTTGAAGATCCTAGCGGGGGCAATGAGCAGTTCTTC. Amino acids: CSVEDPSGGNEQFF.

Concerning this clone: Relative to the germline gene, one junction end is altered; a read error may explain this. The chain recombines TRBV7-7 with TRBJ1-5; D perhaps matches TRBD1 (6 bases). The length of the CDR3 is 20 residues. Per germline, CDR1 SSHAT and CDR2 FNYEAQ (reference sequence). DNA of the CDR3: TGTGCTAGCAGCTTAGGGAGGCCAGGGGCTTCTCCGGAGCGCAATCAGCCCCAGCATTTT. Protein: CASSLGRPGASPERNQPQHF.

V is TRBV21-1 and J is TRBJ2-7; the table's D gene call, TRBD2, was not cross checked with the DNA. TRBV21-1 is an annotated pseudogene. The CDR3 contains 18 residues. CDR3 DNA: TGTGCCAGCAGCAAAGTAGGGGACTGGGCTTGGGGGTACTACGAGCAGTACTTC. Translation: CASSKVGDWAWGYYEQYF.

The gene calls are TRBV19 and TRBJ1-1, with D hard to call. Trimming removed 3 bases at V and 0 bases at J, with 20 bases between. CDR3 length equals 18 residues. Germline V gene lookup returns CDR1 LNHDA and CDR2 SQIVND (reference sequence). In nucleotides, the CDR3 is TGTGCCAGTAGTATTAGGTTTCTTCGGGAAAAAATGAACACTGAAGCTTTCTTT. Its protein product is CASSIRFLREKMNTEAFF. Complete variable domain (other parts from reference TRBV19 and TRBJ1-1): DGGITQSPKYLFRKEGQNVTLSCEQNLNHDAMYWYRQDPGQGLRLIYYSQIVNDFQKGDIAEGYSVSREKKESFPLTVTSAQKNPTAFYLCASSIRFLREKMNTEAFFGQGTRLTVV.

Turning to this clone: Other DNA sequences in the sample encode the same CDR3. V is TRBV7-8 and J is TRBJ2-2, with 14 bases aligning to TRBD2. The CDR3 is 16 residues long. Germline values: CDR1 SGHVS, CDR2 FQNEAQ. V shed 5 bases and J 5 bases; nucleotides not matched to a gene: 4. The CDR3 spells CASSPGLAGGTGELFF. CDR3 sequence (DNA): TGTGCCAGCAGCCCCGGACTAGCGGGAGGAACCGGGGAGCTGTTTTTT.

The chain couples TRBV11-1 to TRBJ2-7; D is possibly TRBD1 (6 bases). The V gene lost 3 bases and the J gene lost 3 bases, with 9 bases spanning the gap. The CDR3 extends over 13 amino acids. Germline CDR1 is SGHAT and CDR2 is FQDESV (reference sequence). CDR3 DNA: TGTGCCAGCAGCTTCCGGGACAACTACGAGCAGTACTTC. Its translation: CASSFRDNYEQYF.

The chain joins TRBV29-1 to TRBJ1-4, with D unclear. The CDR3 covers 10 residues. V gave up 7 bases and J gave up 6 bases, with 6 bases separating them. Germline V gene sequence: CDR1 SQVTM, CDR2 ANQGSEA. CDR3 sequence: CSAGDEKLFF. CDR3 coding DNA: TGCAGCGCCGGGGATGAAAAACTGTTTTTT.

V gene TRBV7-9 combines with J gene TRBJ2-1, with 15 bases aligning to TRBD2. CDR1 and CDR2 (germline): SEHNR, FQNEAQ (reference sequence). V trimming: 5 bases; J trimming: 8 bases; junction bases outside the gene matches: 7. This CDR3 is 16 amino acids long. The CDR3 here is CASSARTSGRAHEQFF. As DNA, the CDR3 is TGTGCCAGCAGCGCCCGGACTAGCGGGAGGGCCCATGAGCAGTTCTTC.

The chain has TRBV11-2 and TRBJ2-1; 16 nucleotides line up with TRBD2. This CDR3 has 17 amino acids. With 7 bases clipped from V and 9 bases from J, the junction kept 12 bases outside the gene matches. Germline V CDR1 and CDR2: SGHAT, FQNNGV. The CDR3 DNA sequence: TGTGCCAGCAATATAGGGACTAGCGGGAGGGCCGGGGGTGAGCAGTTCTTC. Amino acids: CASNIGTSGRAGGEQFF.

The CDR3 loop is CASRQTGQGDTEAFF. CDR3 nucleotides: TGTGCCAGCAGGCAGACAGGGCAGGGGGACACTGAAGCTTTCTTT. The chain uses TRBV3-1 (or the pseudogene TRBV3-2) and TRBJ1-1; 7 nucleotides match TRBD1. CDR3 length: 15 amino acids. The ends lost 6 bases at V and 3 bases at J; junction bases unmatched: 10. The germline gives CDR1 LGHDT, CDR2 YNNKEL (reference sequence).